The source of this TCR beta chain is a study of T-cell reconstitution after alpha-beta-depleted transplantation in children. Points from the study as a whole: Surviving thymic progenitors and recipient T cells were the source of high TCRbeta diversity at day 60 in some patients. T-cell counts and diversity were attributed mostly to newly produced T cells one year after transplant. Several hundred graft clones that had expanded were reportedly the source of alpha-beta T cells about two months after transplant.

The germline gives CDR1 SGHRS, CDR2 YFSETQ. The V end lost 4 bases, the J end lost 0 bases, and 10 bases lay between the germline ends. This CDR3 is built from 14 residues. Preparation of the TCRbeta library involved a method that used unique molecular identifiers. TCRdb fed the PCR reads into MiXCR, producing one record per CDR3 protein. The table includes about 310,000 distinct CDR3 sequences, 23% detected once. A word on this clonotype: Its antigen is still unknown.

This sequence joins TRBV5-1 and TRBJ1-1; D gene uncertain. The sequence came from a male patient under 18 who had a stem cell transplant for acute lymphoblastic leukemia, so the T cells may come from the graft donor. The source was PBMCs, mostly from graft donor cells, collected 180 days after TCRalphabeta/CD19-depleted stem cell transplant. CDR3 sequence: CASSQRILNTEAFF. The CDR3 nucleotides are TGCGCCAGCAGCCAAAGAATACTGAACACTGAAGCTTTCTTT. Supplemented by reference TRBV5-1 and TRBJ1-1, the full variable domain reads KAGVTQTPRYLIKTRGQQVTLSCSPISGHRSVSWYQQTPGQGLQFLFEYFSETQRNKGNFPGRFSGRQFSNSRSEMNVSTLELGDSALYLCASSQRILNTEAFFGQGTRLTVV.